The sequence of this TCR beta chain was determined in a study of T cells after yellow fever vaccination. Regarding the study as a whole: Post-booster repertoires again held most primary-vaccination clones (roughly 95% CD4, about 90% CD8).

Looked up from germline, CDR1 is SGHRS and CDR2 is YFSETQ. There are 14 residues in the CDR3. Trimming cost V 4 bases and J 0 bases, with 7 bases left between them. As TCR cDNA was made by 5'RACE template switching, a universal primer site and UMIs were added. TCRdb re-derived calls from the 5' RACE reads in MiXCR, one entry per CDR3 protein. Here the sample spans about 340,000 distinct CDR3 sequences, under 15% being singletons. There are a few counts of this clonotype. The antigen is unknown. This receptor was obtained from a man aged 18 to 35 who received the YFV17D yellow fever vaccine. Specimen: CD4+ T cells sorted from PBMCs, collected 15 days after the yellow fever booster vaccination. The chain recombines TRBV5-1 with TRBJ1-4; D gene unclear. The CDR3 loop is CASSAGPTNEKLFF. For the CDR3, the DNA is TGCGCCAGCAGCGCCGGACCAACTAATGAAAAACTGTTTTTT.